Shown below are 12 T cell receptor beta chains from a single sample sequenced in a study of T-cell reconstitution after alpha-beta-depleted transplantation in children. Library preparation (for TCRbeta) was performed with unique molecular identifiers. In TCRdb, the PCR reads were re-called with MiXCR into one record per CDR3 protein. The data show some 200,000 distinct CDR3 sequences, about 14% seen once. Sequencing used PBMCs from the stem cell graft donor, obtained from the stem cell graft. Receptors originate from a human donor who donated a stem cell graft to a child with acute lymphoblastic leukemia.

This clonotype appeared many times. The chain employs TRBV7-8 and TRBJ2-5; 7 bases match TRBD2. Unmatched junction bases numbered 3, after V lost 0 bases and J lost 5 bases. This CDR3 has 14 residues. Germline lookup yields CDR1 SGHVS and CDR2 FQNEAQ. The CDR3 loop reads CASSLAGEGETQYF. The CDR3 DNA reads TGTGCCAGCAGCTTAGCGGGGGAGGGGGAGACCCAGTACTTC.

The J gene is TRBJ2-7, the V gene TRBV28, with D uncertain. Trimming removed 2 bases from V and 2 bases from J, with 13 bases in between. Germline CDR1 MDHEN, CDR2 SYDVKM. The CDR3 spans 15 residues. The CDR3 protein is CASSLEFESAYEQYF. As DNA, the CDR3 is TGTGCCAGCAGTTTAGAGTTTGAGAGCGCCTACGAGCAGTACTTC.

This clonotype was found many times. The rearrangement uses TRBV6-1 and TRBJ2-5; D gene ambiguous. The germline gives CDR1 MNHNS, CDR2 SASEGT. This CDR3 has 17 amino acids. Trimming removed 5 bases at V and 4 bases at J, with 23 bases between. CDR3 residues: CASSRRLREDVGETQYF. Written as DNA, the CDR3 is TGTGCCAGCAGTCGAAGACTTAGGGAAGACGTTGGAGAGACCCAGTACTTC.

V is TRBV29-1 and J is TRBJ1-5, with D possibly TRBD1 on 6 matching bases. V lost 6 bases and J lost 4, with 16 bases in between. Per the germline V gene, CDR1 is SQVTM and CDR2 is ANQGSEA. This CDR3 spans 14 amino acids. CDR3 sequence reads: CSVVTGLGNQPQHF. The CDR3 DNA reads as TGCAGCGTGGTCACAGGGTTAGGAAATCAGCCCCAGCATTTT. The complete variable domain, with remaining parts taken from reference TRBV29-1 and TRBJ1-5, reads SAVISQKPSRDICQRGTSLTIQCQVDSQVTMMFWYRQQPGQSLTLIATANQGSEATYESGFVIDKFPISRPNLTFSTLTVSNMSPEDSSIYLCSVVTGLGNQPQHFGDGTRLSIL.

Of note for this clonotype: One base away lies a much larger clone, so this may be a sequencing read error. This chain uses TRBV6-5 with TRBJ2-1; D gene uncertain. The CDR3 has 16 residues. Trimming left V 0 bases short and J 9 bases short, with 18 bases between. Per the germline V gene, CDR1 is MNHEY and CDR2 is SVGAGI. CDR3 in amino acids: CASSYSTVEEMFEQFF. CDR3 coding DNA: TGTGCCAGCAGTTACTCTACAGTGGAAGAAATGTTTGAGCAGTTCTTC.

The chain couples TRBV27 to TRBJ1-6, with D perhaps TRBD1 (5 bases). Germline CDR1 and CDR2: MNHEY and SMNVEV (reference sequence). Trimming took 7 bases from V and 9 from J, leaving 13 bases between them. This CDR3 has 13 amino acids. CDR3 bases: TGTGCCAGCACTACAGGCGTTACTTCACCCCTCCACTTT. Protein sequence: CASTTGVTSPLHF.

This clonotype was observed many times. The CDR3 sequence is CASSRGPGNEQFF. The CDR3 DNA reads TGCGCCAGCAGCCGGGGTCCGGGCAATGAGCAGTTCTTC. The chain has TRBV5-1 and TRBJ2-1; tentative D call: TRBD2 (5 bases). Trimming removed 4 bases at V and 6 bases at J, with 11 bases between. This CDR3 is built from 13 residues. Germline values: CDR1 SGHRS, CDR2 YFSETQ. Drawing the rest from reference TRBV5-1 and TRBJ2-1, the complete variable domain is KAGVTQTPRYLIKTRGQQVTLSCSPISGHRSVSWYQQTPGQGLQFLFEYFSETQRNKGNFPGRFSGRQFSNSRSEMNVSTLELGDSALYLCASSRGPGNEQFFGPGTRLTVL.

At least ten counts were recorded for this clonotype. CDR3 loop: CASSFIPILPTGQGPYYEQYF. CDR3 sequence (DNA): TGCGCCAGCAGCTTTATACCCATTCTTCCGACCGGACAGGGCCCATACTACGAGCAGTACTTC. The chain recombines TRBV5-1 with TRBJ2-7; the match to TRBD1 covers 8 bases. The CDR3 is made up of 21 amino acids. Germline V gene sequence: CDR1 SGHRS, CDR2 YFSETQ. V was clipped by 2 bases and J by 3 bases; unmatched bases: 25.

This clonotype has a count of ten or more. This chain uses TRBV5-1 with TRBJ2-7, with 7 positions matching TRBD2. The CDR3 extends over 14 amino acids. The V and J ends lost 4 bases and 0 bases, in that order; junction bases with no gene match: 4. Germline values: CDR1 SGHRS, CDR2 YFSETQ. The CDR3 loop reads CASSPSGDSYEQYF. The CDR3 DNA is TGCGCCAGCAGCCCTAGCGGAGACTCCTACGAGCAGTACTTC. Drawing the rest from reference TRBV5-1 and TRBJ2-7, the complete variable domain is KAGVTQTPRYLIKTRGQQVTLSCSPISGHRSVSWYQQTPGQGLQFLFEYFSETQRNKGNFPGRFSGRQFSNSRSEMNVSTLELGDSALYLCASSPSGDSYEQYFGPGTRLTVT.

This clonotype was observed at least ten times. The chain carries TRBV12-3 or TRBV12-4 and TRBJ1-1; D not resolved. This CDR3 region has 14 residues. Trimming shortened V by 0 bases and J by 3 bases, and 8 bases separated the two germline ends. The CDR3 sequence: CASSLAYEDTEAFF. Here the CDR3 DNA reads TGTGCCAGCAGTTTAGCATACGAGGACACTGAAGCTTTCTTT.

This clonotype appeared many times. The genes are TRBV12-3 or TRBV12-4 and TRBJ2-4, with unresolved D. Trimming removed 3 bases from V and 4 bases from J, with 7 bases in between. The CDR3 sequence is 13 residues long. The DNA for the CDR3 is TGTGCCAGCAGTTTGTTCGCAAAAAACATTCAGTACTTC. This encodes CASSLFAKNIQYF.

This clonotype was detected ten times or more. V gene TRBV7-9 combines with J gene TRBJ2-1, with TRBD2 matching over 9 bases. The CDR3 loop spans 15 amino acids. With 3 bases clipped from V and 5 bases from J, the junction kept 5 bases outside the gene matches. Per germline, CDR1 SEHNR and CDR2 FQNEAQ (reference sequence). The CDR3 sequence is CASSFASGEHNEQFF. The CDR3 DNA follows: TGTGCCAGCAGCTTCGCTAGCGGGGAGCACAATGAGCAGTTCTTC.